The 10 T cell receptor beta chains below all came from one sample that was sequenced in a study of T cells in Graves' hyperthyroidism and ophthalmopathy. TCR beta CDR3 regions were amplified from RNA transcripts. HTBI primers drove first-round RT-PCR of the TCR CDR3. MiXCR was run by TCRdb on the multiplex PCR reads, yielding one entry per CDR3 protein. The profile shows around 570,000 distinct CDR3 sequences, around 20% of them singletons. Input material: blood. Receptors were obtained from a man aged 40-49 years with Graves' ophthalmopathy.

The rearrangement joins TRBV4-3 to TRBJ2-1; either TRBD1 or TRBD2 may supply D (5 bases each). The germline gives CDR1 LGHNA, CDR2 YSLEER. The ends were cut back, 5 bases at V and 5 bases at J, with 16 bases in the middle. The CDR3 totals 15 residues. CDR3 nucleotides: TGCGCCAGCAGCGAGACTCTCGGGACCAACAATGAGCAGTTCTTC. Protein sequence: CASSETLGTNNEQFF.

This clonotype was seen a handful of times. The chain uses TRBV10-3 and TRBJ1-1, with D perhaps TRBD1 (5 bases). The germline V gene encodes CDR1 ENHRY and CDR2 SYGVKD. CDR3 length: 14 residues. V lost 4 bases and J lost 4, with 13 bases in between. CDR3 coding DNA: TGTGCCATCAGTGGCAGCAGGGAGAGCACTGAAGCTTTCTTT. Protein sequence: CAISGSRESTEAFF.

Worth noting for this clonotype: Given a much more abundant clone one base away, this may be a read error. The V call is TRBV7-3, the J call TRBJ2-1, with 8 bases that match TRBD2. V gave up 3 bases and J gave up 0 bases; unmatched junction bases: 1. Germline V gene data show CDR1 as SGHTA and CDR2 as FQGTGA. The CDR3 runs 15 residues. CDR3: CASSFGGGSYNEQFF. The CDR3 DNA reads as TGTGCCAGCAGCTTCGGGGGGGGCTCCTACAATGAGCAGTTCTTC.

This clonotype was picked up many times. J is TRBJ2-7 and V is TRBV11-2; tentatively, D is TRBD1 or TRBD2 (5 bases each). The CDR3 contains 15 residues. Germline CDR1 and CDR2: SGHAT and FQNNGV. Trimming left V 2 bases short and J 0 bases short, with 11 bases between. CDR3 residues: CASSLIGDLSYEQYF. CDR3 nucleotides: TGTGCCAGCAGCTTAATAGGGGACCTCTCCTACGAGCAGTACTTC.

Concerning this clonotype: This may be a read error, as it is one base from a much larger clone. This sequence joins TRBV11-2 and TRBJ2-2, with D possibly TRBD2 on 5 matching bases. Germline loops: CDR1 SGHAT, CDR2 FQNNGV. The CDR3 length is 16 residues. DNA of the CDR3: TGTGCCAGCAGCCCCTCCCGCAACGCGAACACCGGGGAGCTGGTTTTT. Protein product: CASSPSRNANTGELVF.

This clonotype was picked up many times. The chain recombines TRBV20-1 with TRBJ2-1; TRBD1 agrees at 9 bases. The CDR3 is 14 residues long. V dropped 1 base and J dropped 6; count of bases not matched to a gene: 4. The germline gives CDR1 DFQATT, CDR2 SNEGSKA (reference sequence). The CDR3 region has the DNA TGCAGTGCTAGAGGGGACAGGGAGGTCAATGAGCAGTTCTTC. It encodes CSARGDREVNEQFF.

The table lists this clonotype with a few counts. CDR3 protein: CASSELGQGQRGAFF. The CDR3 region has the DNA TGTGCCAGCAGTGAATTGGGACAGGGACAAAGGGGAGCTTTCTTT. This chain uses TRBV6-1 with TRBJ2-2; 9 bases align to TRBD1. TRBJ1-1 explains the end of the DNA better; the J call may be wrong. The CDR3 loop spans 15 amino acids. Germline values: CDR1 MNHNS, CDR2 SASEGT.

This chain joins TRBV7-9 and TRBJ1-5; perhaps TRBD1 as D (5 bases). The CDR3 is 14 amino acids. CDR1 SEHNR and CDR2 FQNEAQ come from the germline V gene (reference sequence). Deletions cut 1 base from V and 5 bases from J, with 9 bases between. The CDR3 sequence is CASSLGGSDQPQHF. CDR3 bases: TGTGCCAGCAGCTTAGGGGGCTCAGATCAGCCCCAGCATTTT.

This sequence joins TRBV11-2 and TRBJ1-6; weak D call: TRBD1 (5 bases). From germline, CDR1 is SGHAT and CDR2 FQNNGV. Trimming left V 0 bases short and J 9 bases short, with 12 bases between. The length of the CDR3 is 15 residues. In DNA form, the CDR3 reads TGTGCCAGCAGCTTAGACTGGGGGGGGATTTCACCCCTCCACTTT. This sequence encodes CASSLDWGGISPLHF.

V gene TRBV19 combines with J gene TRBJ2-3; possibly TRBD1 or TRBD2 for D (6 bases each). Germline V gene lookup returns CDR1 LNHDA and CDR2 SQIVND (reference sequence). Trimming cost V 7 bases and J 6 bases, with 17 bases left between them. The CDR3 is 14 amino acids. CDR3 region: CASKDGGGVDTQYF. The CDR3 coding sequence is TGTGCCAGTAAGGACGGGGGCGGAGTGGATACGCAGTATTTT.